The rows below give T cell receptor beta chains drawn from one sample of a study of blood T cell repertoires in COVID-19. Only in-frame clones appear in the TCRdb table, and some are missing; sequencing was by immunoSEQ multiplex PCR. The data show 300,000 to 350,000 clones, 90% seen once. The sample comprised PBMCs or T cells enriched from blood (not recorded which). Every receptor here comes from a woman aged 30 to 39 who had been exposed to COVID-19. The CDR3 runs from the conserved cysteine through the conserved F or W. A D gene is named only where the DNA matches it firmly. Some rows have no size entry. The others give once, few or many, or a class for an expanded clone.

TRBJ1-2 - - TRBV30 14 CAWRTKGRNYGYTF TGTGCCTGGAGGACGAAGGGGCGCAACTATGGCTACACCTTC
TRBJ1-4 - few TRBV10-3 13 CAASGPTNEKLFF TGTGCCGCCTCAGGGCCAACTAATGAAAAACTGTTTTTT
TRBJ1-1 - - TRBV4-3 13 CASSRAHNTEAFF TGCGCCAGCAGCCGAGCTCATAACACTGAAGCTTTCTTT
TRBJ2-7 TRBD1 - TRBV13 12 CASSSDRAEQYF TGTGCCAGCAGCTCCGACAGGGCCGAGCAGTACTTC
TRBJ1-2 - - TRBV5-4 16 CASTGPGREGNYGYTF TGTGCCAGCACAGGCCCGGGCCGGGAGGGAAACTATGGCTACACCTTC
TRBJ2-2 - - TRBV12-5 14 CASGPPANTGELFF TGTGCTAGTGGCCCACCAGCGAACACCGGGGAGCTGTTTTTT
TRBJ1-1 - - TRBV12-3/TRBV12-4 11 CASRLRVRAFF TGTGCCAGCAGACTCCGGGTCCGCGCTTTCTTT
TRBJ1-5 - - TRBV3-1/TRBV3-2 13 CASSPSQLQPQHF TGTGCCAGCAGCCCGTCACAGTTACAGCCCCAGCATTTT
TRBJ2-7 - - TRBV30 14 CAWSVFRGSYEQYF TGTGCCTGGAGTGTTTTTCGGGGGAGCTACGAGCAGTACTTC
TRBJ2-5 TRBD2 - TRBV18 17 CASSLRTSGGPRETQYF TGTGCCAGCTCACTTCGGACTAGCGGGGGACCCCGGGAGACCCAGTACTTC
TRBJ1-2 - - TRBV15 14 CATSRAELSYGYTF TGTGCCACCAGCAGAGCTGAGCTTTCCTATGGCTACACCTTC
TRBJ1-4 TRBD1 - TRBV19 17 CASSISRGLATNEKLFF TGTGCCAGTAGTATATCAAGGGGGCTGGCTACTAATGAAAAACTGTTTTTT
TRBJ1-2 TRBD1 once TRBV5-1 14 CASSGGTVSVGYTF TGCGCCAGCAGCGGAGGGACAGTGTCCGTTGGCTACACCTTC
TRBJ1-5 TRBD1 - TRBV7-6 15 CASSLRTGSNQPQHF TGTGCCAGCAGCTTGAGGACAGGTAGCAATCAGCCCCAGCATTTT
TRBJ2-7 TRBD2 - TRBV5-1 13 CASSLARGGEQYF TGCGCCAGCAGCCTGGCGCGGGGGGGCGAGCAGTACTTC
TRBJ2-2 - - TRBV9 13 CASSVVSTGELFF TGTGCCAGCAGCGTAGTCTCCACCGGGGAGCTGTTTTTT